One sample yielded the 21 T cell receptor beta chains listed below, sequenced in a study of T cell repertoires in cytomegalovirus infection. TCRdb passed the reads through MiXCR, listing each CDR3 protein once. The sample has approximately 500,000 distinct CDR3 sequences, about 10% seen once; the top ten hold about 9.4%. Material: PBMCs. The receptors come from a human donor in good health (CMV status not recorded). Some clones in this sample may be carry-over from other donors' samples.

The table lists this clonotype with a few counts. The J gene is TRBJ1-2, the V gene TRBV27; D perhaps matches TRBD1 (5 bases). V was clipped by 5 bases and J by 2 bases, with 9 bases between them. Germline values: CDR1 MNHEY, CDR2 SMNVEV (reference sequence). The CDR3 has 13 residues. The CDR3 bases are TGTGCCAGCAGTGTGGGACGGAACTATGGCTACACCTTC. It yields the protein CASSVGRNYGYTF.

This chain joins TRBV13 and TRBJ2-7, with D perhaps TRBD1 (5 bases). V lost 0 bases and J 6 bases, leaving 12 bases between the germline ends. The germline V gene encodes CDR1 PRHDT and CDR2 FYEKMQ (reference sequence). The CDR3 sequence is 14 residues long. The CDR3 DNA sequence: TGTGCCAGCAGCTTAGGGGCAGGGCGGCGCGAGCAGTACTTC. Its translation: CASSLGAGRREQYF.

This clonotype has at least ten counts. CDR3 sequence: CASSLPPGADQETQYF. DNA of the CDR3: TGTGCCAGCAGTTTACCCCCCGGAGCGGATCAAGAGACCCAGTACTTC. The chain recombines TRBV28 with TRBJ2-5; D is perhaps TRBD2 (5 bases). Germline assignment: CDR1 MDHEN and CDR2 SYDVKM. The CDR3 is 16 residues long. Trimming removed 2 bases at V and 2 bases at J, with 15 bases between.

This clonotype was seen ten or more times. The V call is TRBV7-8, the J call TRBJ1-3, with 7 bases lining up with TRBD1. This CDR3 contains 16 residues. V was clipped by 5 bases and J by 2 bases; unmatched bases: 9. CDR1 is SGHVS and CDR2 is FQNEAQ in the germline V gene. In nucleotides, the CDR3 is TGTGCCAGCAGCCCAGTGACAGGGAGGGCTGGAAACACCATATATTTT. Translation: CASSPVTGRAGNTIYF.

The chain recombines TRBV11-2 with TRBJ2-2; 7 bases align to TRBD1. Germline V gene sequence: CDR1 SGHAT, CDR2 FQNNGV. The V gene end was trimmed by 6 bases and the J gene end by 7 bases; junction bases not matched to a gene: 5. This CDR3 comprises 13 residues. The CDR3 reads CASRRTGVGELFF. The DNA of the CDR3 is TGTGCCAGCAGGCGAACAGGGGTCGGGGAGCTGTTTTTT.

This clonotype has a count of ten or more. This chain links TRBV7-2 with TRBJ2-1, with D perhaps assigned TRBD1 or TRBD2 (5 bases each). The CDR3 runs to 12 residues. Germline V gene data show CDR1 as SGHTA and CDR2 as FQGNSA. Trimming removed 2 bases from V and 11 bases from J, with 10 bases in between. CDR3 amino acids: CASSLLGEKQFF. CDR3 nucleotides: TGTGCCAGCAGCTTATTGGGGGAAAAGCAGTTCTTC.

The table lists this clonotype with many counts. This chain joins TRBV10-2 and TRBJ2-3; D uncertain. The CDR3 loop spans 14 amino acids. V was shortened by 3 bases and J by 2 bases, with 9 bases between the two germline ends. The germline V gene has CDR1 WSHSY and CDR2 SAAADI. CDR3 in amino acids: CASSEFVYTDTQYF. The CDR3 DNA reads TGCGCCAGCAGTGAATTCGTCTACACAGATACGCAGTATTTT.

This clonotype has at least ten counts. This chain connects TRBV6-5 to TRBJ2-7; D might be TRBD2 (5 bases). This CDR3 spans 15 amino acids. Germline V gives CDR1 MNHEY, CDR2 SVGAGI. Between the trimmed V and J ends, which lost 2 bases and 0 bases, there was a span of 11 bases. CDR3 residues: CASSYARGSSYEQYF. The CDR3 nucleotides read TGTGCCAGCAGTTACGCTCGGGGAAGCTCCTACGAGCAGTACTTC.

This clonotype showed up many times. J is TRBJ1-2 and V is TRBV6-1; tentatively, D is TRBD1 (6 bases). Looked up from germline, CDR1 is MNHNS and CDR2 is SASEGT. The CDR3 has 15 amino acids. V was shortened by 0 bases and J by 3 bases, with 11 bases between the two germline ends. In DNA, the CDR3 is TGTGCCAGCAGTGAAGCAGGGGGATCGTACTATGGCTACACCTTC. Protein sequence: CASSEAGGSYYGYTF.

This clonotype was seen ten or more times. This chain uses TRBV28 with TRBJ1-2; 8 nucleotides align to TRBD1. V shed 4 bases and J 8 bases; nucleotides not matched to a gene: 6. Per the germline V gene, CDR1 is MDHEN and CDR2 is SYDVKM. This CDR3 region has 13 residues. The CDR3 sequence: CASSSGQGGGYTF. The CDR3 DNA sequence: TGTGCCAGCAGTTCCGGACAGGGAGGAGGCTACACCTTC.

This clonotype came up many times. At one end, the junction sequence differs from germline, possibly due to a read error. The V and J genes are TRBV5-6 and TRBJ1-5, with D tentatively TRBD1 (6 bases). Germline loops: CDR1 SGHDT, CDR2 YYEEEE. The CDR3 length is 12 residues. The CDR3 region is CASSLRPGAPTF. The CDR3 DNA follows: TGTGCCAGCAGCTTAAGACCAGGGGCCCCGACATTT.

This clonotype was counted at least ten times. The chain carries TRBV10-3 and TRBJ1-2; 8 bases map to TRBD1. V dropped 6 bases and J dropped 2; count of bases not matched to a gene: 8. This CDR3 spans 15 amino acids. The germline CDR1 and CDR2 sequences are ENHRY and SYGVKD. CDR3 residues: CAISPDRADNYGYTF. The CDR3 bases are TGTGCCATCAGCCCGGACAGGGCGGACAACTATGGCTACACCTTC.

There are many counts of this clonotype. The J gene is TRBJ2-3, the V gene TRBV10-3, with D possibly called TRBD1 or TRBD2 (5 bases each). The CDR3 sequence is 15 residues long. Germline V gene data show CDR1 as ENHRY and CDR2 as SYGVKD. Deletions cut 7 bases from V and 4 bases from J, with 18 bases between. CDR3 in DNA: TGTGCCATCAAAGGGACCAGTATTTCGGCAGATACGCAGTATTTT. This translates into CAIKGTSISADTQYF.

This clonotype was seen many times. V usage is TRBV29-1 and J usage is TRBJ2-7, with 10 bases identical to TRBD1. Germline lookup yields CDR1 SQVTM and CDR2 ANQGSEA. Trimming cost V 4 bases and J 4 bases; bases outside gene matches: 7. This CDR3 comprises 14 residues. The CDR3 DNA sequence: TGCAGCGTTGCTTCCCGGGACAGGGGTTACGAGCAGTACTTC. Translation: CSVASRDRGYEQYF.

This rearrangement joins TRBV18 to TRBJ2-1; D call uncertain. This CDR3 is built from 13 residues. Trimming pared 3 bases from V and 8 bases from J, leaving 11 bases between. The germline gives CDR1 KGHSH, CDR2 LQKENI. In DNA form, the CDR3 reads TGTGCCAGCTCACCCCCTATGATCGATGAGCAGTTCTTC. Protein: CASSPPMIDEQFF.

This clonotype was detected a few times. This chain links TRBV6-2 or TRBV6-3 with TRBJ2-1, with 9 bases that match TRBD2. This CDR3 spans 13 amino acids. Per the germline V gene, CDR1 is MNHEY and CDR2 is SVGEGT. The V gene end was trimmed by 6 bases and the J gene end by 9 bases; junction bases not matched to a gene: 6. The CDR3 sequence is CASSGGRAAEQFF. Written as DNA, the CDR3 is TGTGCCAGCAGCGGCGGGAGGGCCGCTGAGCAGTTCTTC.

The rearrangement links TRBV27 to TRBJ1-4, with TRBD1 matching over 9 bases. The J segment lost 10 bases and the V segment lost 3 bases, leaving 9 bases of the junction unmatched. The CDR3 loop spans 15 amino acids. The germline V gene has CDR1 MNHEY and CDR2 SMNVEV (reference sequence). CDR3 coding DNA: TGTGCCAGCAGTTTCCTAAACCGGGACAGGGCAAAACTGTTTTTT. Protein: CASSFLNRDRAKLFF.

In this sample, this clonotype turned up a few times. The chain is built from TRBV18 and TRBJ2-1; D not certain. The CDR3 is 12 residues long. CDR1 is KGHSH and CDR2 is LQKENI in the germline V gene. Trimming removed 1 base from V and 9 bases from J, with 7 bases in between. The CDR3 reads CASSPRLAEQFF. Here the CDR3 DNA reads TGTGCCAGCTCACCACGGTTGGCTGAGCAGTTCTTC. The variable domain in full, with the rest retrieved from reference TRBV18 and TRBJ2-1, is NAGVMQNPRHLVRRRGQEARLRCSPMKGHSHVYWYRQLPEEGLKFMVYLQKENIIDESGMPKERFSAEFPKEGPSILRIQQVVRGDSAAYFCASSPRLAEQFFGPGTRLTVL.

This clonotype has ten or more counts. The V and J genes are TRBV20-1 and TRBJ1-5; 7 positions match TRBD1. The CDR3 length is 15 residues. Germline V lookup: CDR1 DFQATT, CDR2 SNEGSKA (reference sequence). V shed 3 bases and J 4 bases; nucleotides not matched to a gene: 9. The CDR3 is CSARTVTGANQPQHF. The CDR3 DNA reads TGCAGTGCTAGGACTGTTACAGGGGCGAATCAGCCCCAGCATTTT.

The V call is TRBV5-4, the J call TRBJ2-3, with D possibly being TRBD1 (6 bases). The CDR3 is 14 residues long. The V end lost 6 bases, the J end lost 6 bases, and 17 bases lay between the germline ends. CDR1 SGHNT and CDR2 YYREEE come from the germline V gene (reference sequence). The DNA of the CDR3 is TGTGCCAGCACCCTAGGACAGAGGGGCGATACGCAGTATTTT. It specifies CASTLGQRGDTQYF. Full variable domain (outside the CDR3, taken from reference TRBV5-4 and TRBJ2-3): ETGVTQSPTHLIKTRGQQVTLRCSSQSGHNTVSWYQQALGQGPQFIFQYYREEENGRGNFPPRFSGLQFPNYSSELNVNALELDDSALYLCASTLGQRGDTQYFGPGTRLTVL.

This clonotype occurred many times. This rearrangement joins TRBV4-2 to TRBJ1-2; 7 bases line up with TRBD1. Unmatched junction bases numbered 8, after V lost 0 bases and J lost 1 base. The CDR3 runs to 17 residues. Germline CDR1 is LGHNA and CDR2 is YNFKEQ. DNA for the CDR3: TGTGCCAGCAGCCAAGATTGGGACAGCGTTATTAACTATGGCTACACCTTC. Translating gives CASSQDWDSVINYGYTF.